This TCR beta chain originates from a study of blood T cell repertoires in COVID-19. Study overall: Material from acute and convalescent COVID-19 was sourced from the United States, Italy and Spain. PBMCs, B-cell-depleted T cells, or T cells were the source of the cDNA or gDNA that made up the material.

As originally analysed: Estimation of nucleated cell counts was performed using reference gene primer amplification. Clones were read by immunoSEQ multiplex PCR, and TCRdb kept only the in-frame ones, dropping some. V, J and clone size are taken as reported in that table, and D and trimming were inferred from the DNA itself. The sample has about 200,000 clones, approximately 85% seen once. Germline-derived CDR1 and CDR2 are SGHTA and FQGTGA. V trimming: 3 bases; J trimming: 0 bases; junction bases outside the gene matches: 4. CDR3 length: 16 residues. The clonotype comes from a woman in her sixties or seventies with active or convalescent COVID-19. The genes are TRBV7-3 and TRBJ2-3; TRBD2 matches at 9 bases. Source material: peripheral blood. The CDR3 DNA reads TGTGCCAGCAGCTTGGGACTAGCACTGAGCACAGATACGCAGTATTTT. It encodes CASSLGLALSTDTQYF.